This T cell receptor beta chain originates from a study of T cells in Graves' hyperthyroidism and ophthalmopathy. Losses at the gene ends were 5 bases for V and 3 bases for J; bases not matched to a gene: 4. Looked up from germline, CDR1 is MNHEY and CDR2 is SVGEGT. The CDR3 sequence is 13 residues long. This clonotype showed up many times. It was RNA transcripts that yielded the amplified TCR beta CDR3 regions. The HTBI set primed first-round TCR CDR3 RT-PCR. MiXCR, run by TCRdb on the multiplex PCR reads, gives a single entry per CDR3 protein. The sample contains roughly 740,000 distinct CDR3 sequences, roughly 17% of which appear only once.

This rearrangement joins TRBV6-2 or TRBV6-3 to TRBJ2-7; the match to TRBD2 covers 7 bases. This clonotype originated in a man aged 18 to 35 with Graves' hyperthyroidism. The sequencing input was blood. CDR3 amino acids: CASSRGTNYEQYF. CDR3 coding DNA: TGTGCCAGCAGTCGCGGGACTAACTACGAGCAGTACTTC.